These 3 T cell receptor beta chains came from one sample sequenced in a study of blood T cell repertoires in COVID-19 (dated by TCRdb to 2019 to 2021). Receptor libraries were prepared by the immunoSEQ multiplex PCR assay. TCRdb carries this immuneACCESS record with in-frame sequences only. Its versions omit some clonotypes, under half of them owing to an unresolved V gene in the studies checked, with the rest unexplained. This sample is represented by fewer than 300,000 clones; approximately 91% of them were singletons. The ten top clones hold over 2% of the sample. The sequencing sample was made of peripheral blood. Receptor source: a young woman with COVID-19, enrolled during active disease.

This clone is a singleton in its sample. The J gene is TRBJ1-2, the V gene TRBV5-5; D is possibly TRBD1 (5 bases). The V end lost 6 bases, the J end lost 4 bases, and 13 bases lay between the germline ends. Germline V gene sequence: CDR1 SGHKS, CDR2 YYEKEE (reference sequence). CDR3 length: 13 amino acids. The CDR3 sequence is CASTHQGSYGYTF. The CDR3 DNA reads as TGTGCCAGCACCCACCAGGGAAGCTATGGCTACACCTTC.

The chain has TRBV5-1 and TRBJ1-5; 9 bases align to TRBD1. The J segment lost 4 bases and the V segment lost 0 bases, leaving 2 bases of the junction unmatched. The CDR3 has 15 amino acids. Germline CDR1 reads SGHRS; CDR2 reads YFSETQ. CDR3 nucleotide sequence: TGCGCCAGCAGCTTGGGTGGGACAGGGAATCAGCCCCAGCATTTT. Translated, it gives CASSLGGTGNQPQHF.

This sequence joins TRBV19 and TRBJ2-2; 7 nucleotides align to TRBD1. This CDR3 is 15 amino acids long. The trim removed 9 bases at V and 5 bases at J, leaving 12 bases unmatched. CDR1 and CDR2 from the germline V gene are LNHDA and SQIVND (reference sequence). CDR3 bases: TGTGCCAGCTCCAGAGGTCGGGGACAGACCGGGGAGCTGTTTTTT. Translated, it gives CASSRGRGQTGELFF. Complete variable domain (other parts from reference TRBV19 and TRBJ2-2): DGGITQSPKYLFRKEGQNVTLSCEQNLNHDAMYWYRQDPGQGLRLIYYSQIVNDFQKGDIAEGYSVSREKKESFPLTVTSAQKNPTAFYLCASSRGRGQTGELFFGEGSRLTVL.